A selection of T cell receptor beta chains follows, all from one sample in a study of blood T cell repertoires in COVID-19. Only in-frame clones appear in the TCRdb table, and some are missing; sequencing was by immunoSEQ multiplex PCR. In the table there are fewer than 250,000 clones, 88% of which are singletons. Sequenced input: PBMCs or T cells enriched from blood (not recorded which). The receptor set was obtained from a woman aged 45-65 years with acute COVID-19. Each CDR3 is given without its conserved first and last residue. The D gene is left open where the match is weak. The size field is filled for only some rows; it gives once, few, many or a size class.

TRBD1	TRBV18	NA	ASSPTGGNQPQH
NA	TRBV28	few	ASSPSTGNGYT
NA	TRBV29-1	NA	SVGQGQARGANVLT
TRBD2	TRBV18	NA	ASSPRGTSGPYEQY
NA	TRBV19	once	ASSIREQGGTEAF
TRBD1	TRBV6-5	NA	ASSYDRGQYNEQF
NA	TRBV21-1	NA	ASSEEGWEQY
NA	TRBV19	NA	ASSILPGWYGYT
NA	TRBV30	NA	AWTRTEAF
TRBD2	TRBV5-1	once	ASSPTPGTSGETQY
TRBD1	TRBV30	NA	AWRPRTGGDYEQF
TRBD1	TRBV5-4	NA	ASSLGQGLDSPLH
TRBD1	TRBV5-6	NA	ASSSRDSPYEQY
NA	TRBV5-1	NA	ASSFSEGSGTEAF
NA	TRBV28	NA	ASSLSAGHYGYT
NA	TRBV7-3	NA	ASSLRAASGPTEAF
TRBD2	TRBV19	NA	ASSISSAGPSYEQY
TRBD1	TRBV28	NA	ASSLQGAGEKLF
TRBD1	TRBV4-1	NA	ASSQVPGQGYEQY
TRBD1	TRBV6-6	NA	ASSYSKGARDTEAF
TRBD2	TRBV7-9	NA	ASSLGSGMLNEQY
NA	TRBV7-9	NA	ASSLRESSYNEQF
TRBD2	TRBV2	NA	ASIGGSSYNEQF
NA	TRBV18	NA	ASSPSNSNQPQH
TRBD1	TRBV2	few	ASRIQGATSNEKLF
NA	TRBV6-5	NA	ASSYWAGAVYGYT
NA	TRBV27	NA	ASSPPTRTETQY
TRBD1	TRBV5-1	NA	ASSLGDRAYEQY
TRBD1	TRBV4-1	NA	ASSQVTGANQPQH
TRBD2	TRBV5-1	NA	ASSQGGLGVTGELF
NA	TRBV2	NA	ASSGVGGEPYEQY
TRBD1	TRBV29-1	NA	SAGTGVVDTIY
TRBD1	TRBV24-1	NA	ATSVSGTGGNQPQH
TRBD1	TRBV3-1/TRBV3-2	NA	ASSQTGANYGYT
TRBD2	TRBV27	few	ASSLAGTSGGIEQY
NA	TRBV13	NA	ASSPTGTEEYNEQF
NA	TRBV4-2	NA	ASSQELYSNQPQH
TRBD1	TRBV27	NA	ASSLTGGVYNEQF
NA	TRBV7-2	NA	ASSFGLDTGELF
TRBD2	TRBV7-3	NA	ASSLSGLAEKETQY
TRBD2	TRBV19	NA	ASSFSGRGAYEQY
NA	TRBV28	NA	ASSLGSMNTEAF
TRBD1	TRBV9	NA	ASSATGAETQY
TRBD2	TRBV5-4	once	ASSFSSGRNEQF
NA	TRBV4-1	NA	ASSQGPRRVYYNEQF
TRBD1	TRBV6-6	NA	ASRFDRANEQF
TRBD2	TRBV7-2	NA	ASSLQRGLAGPTDTQY
NA	TRBV12-3/TRBV12-4	NA	ASSQQNSPLH
TRBD2	TRBV18	NA	ASSPPGTSGSWEQY
TRBD1	TRBV18	NA	ASSNRGPNTGELF
NA	TRBV7-9	NA	ASSPLSRSYT
NA	TRBV28	NA	AVLSGDQPQH
NA	TRBV19	NA	ASSPSGLETYEQY
NA	TRBV7-7	NA	ASSLLAASYNEQF
TRBD2	TRBV7-9	few	ASNLTESLAGVSTDTQY
NA	TRBV28	NA	ASSRREVTDTQY
NA	TRBV20-1	NA	SASFGSSGNQPQH
TRBD2	TRBV7-3	once	ASSSPETSGTYNEQF